This T cell receptor beta chain was sequenced for a study of blood T cell repertoires in COVID-19. About the research overall: Acute and convalescent COVID-19 samples came from the United States, Italy and Spain. PBMCs, B-cell-depleted T cells, or T cells provided the cDNA or gDNA that made up the material.

Original handling: Reference gene primer amplification gave estimated nucleated cell counts. Some clones are missing from TCRdb's copy, which holds only in-frame ones; the method was immunoSEQ multiplex PCR. For V, J and clone size, that table is used; D and trimming come from the DNA. The profile shows 150,000 to 200,000 clones, 60% to 80% of them singletons. The CDR3 has 17 amino acids. Germline V lookup: CDR1 SGHDN, CDR2 FVKESK. Between the trimmed V and J ends, which lost 4 bases and 0 bases, there was a span of 18 bases. The TCR was taken from a man aged 55 to 70 with active or convalescent COVID-19. The chain combines TRBV14 with TRBJ1-2; D may be TRBD1 (6 bases). The sequenced sample consisted of peripheral blood. This chain's CDR3 is CASSRNRDIEANYGYTF. CDR3 bases: TGTGCCAGCAGCCGGAACCGGGACATCGAAGCTAACTATGGCTACACCTTC.